This TCR beta chain was recovered during a study of T cells expressing NK-cell markers. With respect to this clonotype: Its specificity is not known.

The TCR beta cDNA came from 5'RACE template switching with UMIs. No DNA is given; TCRdb re-called the 5' RACE reads and lists each CDR3 protein once. The sample table sets out about 390,000 distinct CDR3 sequences. Whole-study results and caveats: Leadership of the CD3+CD56-NKG2C+ fraction also belonged to these clonotypes in several donors.

The sequence was collected from a woman in her fifties or sixties in good health. Source material: blood T cells: a sorted CD56 or NKG2C T cell subset, CD4+ or CD8+ T cells, or bulk PBMC T cells (not recorded which).

The CDR3 spells CASSLGGEAINEQFF. The chain links TRBV7-2 to TRBJ2-1; with no DNA, the TCRdb D assignment of TRBD1 cannot be verified. Germline V lookup: CDR1 SGHTA, CDR2 FQGNSA. The length of the CDR3 is 15 residues.